This section outlines one T cell receptor (beta chain) sequence together with its context. Its antigen target is currently unknown. Within one base of it there is no much larger clone, and no base qualities were kept. The sample's time point, from its label and the paper: cycle 1 day 1 (C1D1), immediately before nivolumab initiation. Every trial patient had relapsed after autologous stem cell transplantation, and cohorts A, B and C differed in prior brentuximab vedotin exposure. The trial cohort was composed of 56 patients with relapsed/refractory classical Hodgkin lymphoma, for whom complete response, partial response or progressive disease was recorded as best overall response. Trial patients were treated with single-agent nivolumab in the multi-cohort phase II CheckMate 205 trial. Best overall response was determined by an independent review committee according to the 2007 International Working Group response criteria. Trial PBMCs were collected immediately before nivolumab initiation (C1D1) and during therapy at cycle 2 day 1 and cycle 4 day 1. Peripheral blood was collected in 8 mL Vacutainer Cell Preparation Tubes, from which PBMCs were isolated by centrifugation and then cryopreserved.

The germline V gene yields ENHRY for CDR1 and SYGVKD for CDR2. The CDR3 has 14 amino acids, counting the end cysteine and phenylalanine. Kept here is only the CDR3 DNA, which spans 42 bases and is read in frame from base 1. The junction carries 17 bases between V and J, which are trimmed by 8 bases and 4 bases respectively. The data derive from a study of PD-1 blockade in classical Hodgkin lymphoma (dated by TCRdb to the early 2020s). With regard to the full study: Nivolumab dosing was 3 mg/kg intravenously every 2 weeks, continuing until either disease progression or unacceptable toxicity. The study used CyTOF and TCR beta sequencing to define a peripheral blood immune signature of response to PD-1 blockade in classical Hodgkin lymphoma.

Study-wide findings and limitations: Diversity was lower in patients who began nivolumab less than 1 year after ASCT, so these patients were left out of later analyses to avoid confounding by immune reconstitution. Baseline TCR diversity was reported as lower in newly diagnosed patients than in healthy donors, and lower still in relapsed/refractory patients. By C4D1, a significant rise was seen in CD4+ TCR diversity but not in CD8+ TCR diversity (p=0.0027 vs p=0.16), and the rise was most apparent among complete responders (p=0.02). Trial patients with a complete response had baseline diversity similar to that of newly diagnosed patients, while partial responders and progressors had significantly lower diversity. The study was restricted to a single clinical trial cohort, and the causes of repertoire differences, possibly disease activity or prior therapy, were left undefined.

The Qiagen DNeasy kit was used to extract genomic DNA both from unsorted PBMCs and from the negatively selected CD4+ and CD8+ fractions. Amplification of TCR beta CDR3 regions was done by immunoSEQ multiplex PCR with primers that anneal to V and J segments. A synthetic immune receptor repertoire was used to minimize amplification bias, and remaining bias was computationally removed after sequencing. Per the original workflow: Repertoire diversity was quantified as the Shannon entropy index using custom Python scripts. Unsorted, CD4+ and CD8+ repertoires were analyzed separately, except for combined analyses in which CD4+ and CD8+ sequences were merged in silico. A clone was considered expanded if an increase in frequency of at least 2-fold after treatment relative to C1D1 was found, and a pseudocount of 0.5 was applied to clones undetected at baseline. Singleton clones were defined as clones with 0 or 1 copy at C1D1, and non-singleton clones were defined as clones with 2 or more copies. Clones expanded in unsorted samples were annotated as CD4+, CD8+ or unknown by matching protein sequences in sorted samples from the same patient. Wilcoxon tests were applied to paired samples to test diversity changes from C1D1 to C4D1. Sourced from immuneACCESS, this table was stored by TCRdb with only in-frame sequences that have V and J called. A share of the clones is absent; for the studies checked, an unresolved V gene accounts for under half, and the remainder has no known explanation. The V and J calls and clone size come from that table; D and trimming were worked out from the DNA. The sample table records fewer than 50,000 clones; roughly 90% of these occur just once. Of the sample, approximately 9% is held by the ten largest clones.

The V and J segments used are TRBV10-3 and TRBJ2-5, with a tentative D gene TRBD1 over 5 matching bases. This sequence originates from a human donor with classical Hodgkin lymphoma. The sequencing used peripheral blood mononuclear cells (PBMCs), collected at baseline. The nucleotide sequence reads TGTGCCATCTCCAGCAGGGCGCGCGGAGAGACCCAGTACTTC. It encodes CAISSRARGETQYF.